This is a list of T cell receptor beta chains from one sample in a study of blood T cell repertoires in COVID-19. Method: immunoSEQ multiplex PCR; TCRdb's copy keeps in-frame clones and lacks some. Found here are nearly 350,000 clones, around 83% of them singletons; the top ten hold under 3%. The sequenced sample was peripheral blood. Receptor source: a young man with active or convalescent COVID-19. Each CDR3 is given with its conserved first and last residue. Fields, in order: D gene, J gene, clone size, V gene, CDR3 protein, CDR3 DNA. A D gene is named only where the DNA matches it firmly. Not every row has a clone size; where given, it reads once, few, many or a size class.

-	TRBJ1-4	once	TRBV28	CASSPNRAANEKLFF	TGTGCCAGCAGTCCAAACAGGGCGGCTAATGAAAAACTGTTTTTT
-	TRBJ1-6	-	TRBV15	CATSRANYNSPLHF	TGTGCCACCAGCAGAGCTAACTATAATTCACCCCTCCACTTT
-	TRBJ1-1	-	TRBV4-1	CASSQEGAVEFEAFF	TGCGCCAGCAGCCAAGAGGGGGCCGTGGAATTTGAAGCTTTCTTT
-	TRBJ1-3	-	TRBV9	CASSVEDIGNTIYF	TGTGCCAGCAGCGTAGAGGACATTGGAAACACCATATATTTT
-	TRBJ1-5	-	TRBV29-1	CSVGGEDQPQHF	TGCAGCGTTGGAGGGGAGGATCAGCCCCAGCATTTT
-	TRBJ2-1	-	TRBV7-6	CASSSFGGSGNEQFF	TGTGCCAGCAGTTCTTTTGGGGGGAGTGGCAATGAGCAGTTCTTC
TRBD1	TRBJ2-7	-	TRBV5-1	CASSWDRDRGPTYEQYF	TGCGCCAGCAGCTGGGACCGGGACAGGGGGCCCACCTACGAGCAGTACTTC
TRBD2	TRBJ2-3	-	TRBV29-1	CSVILAGDPDTQYF	TGCAGCGTCATACTAGCGGGAGATCCCGATACGCAGTATTTT
TRBD2	TRBJ2-7	-	TRBV6-2/TRBV6-3	CASSYSISGASYEQYF	TGTGCCAGCAGTTACTCGATAAGCGGGGCCTCCTACGAGCAGTACTTC
-	TRBJ1-4	once	TRBV18	CASSPEIGEKLFF	TGTGCCAGCTCACCAGAGATCGGGGAAAAACTGTTTTTT
-	TRBJ1-3	few	TRBV5-1	CASSYSDRLSSGNTIYF	TGCGCCAGCAGCTACTCCGACAGACTGAGCTCTGGAAACACCATATATTTT
-	TRBJ1-4	-	TRBV12-3/TRBV12-4	CASQGTRVEKLFF	TGTGCCAGCCAAGGGACACGCGTGGAAAAACTGTTTTTT
-	TRBJ2-5	many	TRBV19	CASSIDLGGTSEETQYF	TGTGCCAGTAGTATAGATCTAGGTGGGACAAGCGAGGAGACCCAGTACTTC
TRBD1	TRBJ1-2	-	TRBV6-5	CASRPTGGLGYTF	TGTGCCAGCAGGCCTACAGGGGGCCTTGGCTACACCTTC
TRBD2	TRBJ2-1	-	TRBV10-3	CAISESGADNEQFF	TGTGCCATCAGTGAGAGCGGGGCCGACAATGAGCAGTTCTTC
TRBD1	TRBJ1-2	few	TRBV5-6	CASSWDSDNYGYTF	TGTGCCAGCAGCTGGGACAGCGATAACTATGGCTACACCTTC
-	TRBJ1-2	-	TRBV11-1	CASSPQGFGGYTF	TGTGCCAGCAGCCCACAGGGATTTGGTGGCTACACCTTC
TRBD2	TRBJ2-1	-	TRBV28	CASIQRGNNEQFF	TGTGCCAGCATCCAGCGGGGGAACAATGAGCAGTTCTTC
-	TRBJ1-1	-	TRBV28	CASSPLGGGTEAFF	TGTGCCAGCAGTCCCCTTGGGGGGGGAACTGAAGCTTTCTTT
-	TRBJ1-6	-	TRBV6-2/TRBV6-3	CASSPLPTADNSPLHF	TGTGCCAGCAGTCCACTCCCAACCGCCGATAATTCACCCCTCCACTTT
-	TRBJ2-7	once	TRBV27	CASSLWGREQYF	TGTGCCAGCAGTTTATGGGGGCGCGAGCAGTACTTC
TRBD1	TRBJ2-1	-	TRBV5-6	CASSLMGRGRNEQFF	TGTGCCAGCAGCTTGATGGGCAGGGGGAGAAATGAGCAGTTCTTC
TRBD1	TRBJ2-1	many	TRBV27	CASCRTGAYNEQFF	TGTGCCAGCTGCCGGACAGGGGCCTACAATGAGCAGTTCTTC
-	TRBJ1-2	-	TRBV7-2	CASSLGVAVDGYTF	TGTGCCAGCAGCTTAGGAGTGGCGGTAGATGGCTACACCTTC
-	TRBJ2-3	-	TRBV5-5	CASSLTWRRAALTDTQYF	TGTGCCAGCAGCCTGACCTGGCGGCGAGCGGCTCTCACAGATACGCAGTATTTT
-	TRBJ1-5	-	TRBV5-1	CASSFRLDDSYSNQPQHF	TGCGCCAGCAGCTTCCGGCTGGACGACAGCTATAGCAATCAGCCCCAGCATTTT
TRBD2	TRBJ2-1	-	TRBV4-2	CASSPRGGGRAGNEQFF	TGTGCCAGCAGCCCTCGCGGCGGCGGGAGAGCGGGAAATGAGCAGTTCTTC
TRBD1	TRBJ1-1	-	TRBV6-6	CASSRTGTADLRKEEAFF	TGTGCCAGCAGTCGGACCGGGACAGCGGACCTACGAAAGGAAGAGGCTTTCTTT
-	TRBJ2-5	-	TRBV5-4	CASSRSSEGETQYF	TGTGCCAGCAGCCGCTCTAGCGAAGGGGAGACCCAGTACTTC
TRBD1	TRBJ2-7	once	TRBV11-3	CASSSYRGRSPYEQYF	TGTGCCAGCAGCAGCTACAGGGGGAGGTCCCCCTACGAGCAGTACTTC
-	TRBJ2-7	-	TRBV6-5	CASRARGSYEQYF	TGTGCCAGCAGGGCTAGAGGTTCCTACGAGCAGTACTTC
TRBD2	TRBJ2-7	-	TRBV5-1	CASALALAGGYYEQYF	TGCGCCAGCGCCTTAGCCCTAGCGGGGGGCTACTACGAGCAGTACTTC
TRBD1	TRBJ1-6	-	TRBV30	CAWRPRQGESYNSPLHF	TGTGCCTGGAGGCCCCGGCAGGGGGAGTCCTATAATTCACCCCTCCACTTT
-	TRBJ2-2	few	TRBV21-1	CASSPGTSGGTCFGELFF	TGTGCCAGCAGCCCCGGGACTAGCGGGGGGACCTGTTTCGGGGAGCTGTTTTTT
-	TRBJ1-3	-	TRBV21-1	CASSTGQSSSGNTIYF	TGTGCCAGCAGCACGGGACAGTCCAGCTCTGGAAACACCATATATTTT
TRBD1	TRBJ2-1	few	TRBV19	CASSPGQGAYNEQFF	TGTGCCAGTAGCCCCGGACAGGGGGCCTACAATGAGCAGTTCTTC
TRBD2	TRBJ2-3	once	TRBV7-3	CASSPKGLGSTDTQYF	TGTGCCAGCAGCCCAAAAGGACTAGGGAGCACAGATACGCAGTATTTT
-	TRBJ1-3	once	TRBV7-3	CASSSLGGNTIYF	TGTGCCAGCAGCTCCCTCGGCGGCAACACCATATATTTT
TRBD1	TRBJ2-7	-	TRBV10-3	CAISEPERTGAYEQYF	TGTGCCATCAGTGAGCCCGAGAGGACAGGAGCCTACGAGCAGTACTTC
-	TRBJ2-1	few	TRBV4-3	CASSQVRGNYNEQFF	TGCGCCAGCAGCCAAGTACGAGGAAACTACAATGAGCAGTTCTTC
TRBD2	TRBJ2-1	-	TRBV7-6	CASSALRGRTYNEQFF	TGTGCCAGCAGCGCCCTTCGCGGGAGGACCTACAATGAGCAGTTCTTC
TRBD2	TRBJ2-1	once	TRBV3-1/TRBV3-2	CASSQDLPGGTYNEQFF	TGTGCCAGCAGCCAAGATTTGCCGGGAGGGACCTACAATGAGCAGTTCTTC
TRBD1	TRBJ1-5	few	TRBV7-2	CASSAAGTGRQPQHF	TGTGCCAGCAGCGCGGCCGGGACAGGACGACAGCCCCAGCATTTT
TRBD2	TRBJ2-1	-	TRBV6-2/TRBV6-3	CASSYGVAGYNEQFF	TGTGCCAGCAGTTACGGGGTAGCGGGGTACAATGAGCAGTTCTTC
-	TRBJ2-1	-	TRBV30	CAWGYGLYNEQFF	TGTGCCTGGGGATATGGACTTTACAATGAGCAGTTCTTC